The 15 T cell receptor beta chains below come from one sample, sequenced in a study of T cell responses to AZD1222 COVID-19 vaccine (dated by TCRdb to about 2021). This sample's time point label indicates: about 28 days (+/-7) after the second vaccine dose. The method behind the library was the immunoSEQ multiplex PCR assay. TCRdb provides this immuneACCESS table in a form limited to in-frame rearrangements. Some clones are lacking; in checked studies, under half of them reflect an unresolved V gene, and why the rest are absent is not known. For this sample there are 90,000 to 120,000 clones; roughly nine tenths appear just once. The ten largest make up approximately 4.8% of the sample. The source was peripheral blood, collected 28 days after the second AZD1222 dose. Every receptor here comes from an adult who received the AZD1222 COVID-19 vaccine.

The chain recombines TRBV4-3 with TRBJ2-2; tentatively, D is TRBD1 (6 bases). V shed 3 bases and J shed 1 base, with 9 bases lying between them. The germline V gene encodes CDR1 LGHNA and CDR2 YSLEER. This CDR3 is built from 15 residues. The CDR3 sequence: CASSHRDMNTGELFF. DNA of the CDR3: TGCGCCAGCAGCCACCGGGACATGAACACCGGGGAGCTGTTTTTT.

This clone showed up just once. The junction and the germline gene differ at one end; a read error may be behind it. This sequence joins TRBV15 and TRBJ2-3; maybe TRBD1 (5 bases). Germline values: CDR1 LNHNV, CDR2 YYDKDF (reference sequence). This CDR3 contains 12 residues. The DNA of the CDR3 is TGTGCCACCAGCAGAGGCAGGGTTAGTCCTTTTTTT. It is translated as CATSRGRVSPFF.

The rearrangement uses TRBV5-1 and TRBJ1-5; the D gene is possibly TRBD1 (6 bases). V lost 4 bases to trimming and J lost 6 bases, with 17 bases between them. Per the germline V gene, CDR1 is SGHRS and CDR2 is YFSETQ. This CDR3 is built from 15 residues. The CDR3 reads CASSPGHGGSQPQHF. DNA of the CDR3: TGCGCCAGCAGCCCGGGACACGGAGGGAGTCAGCCCCAGCATTTT.

The chain combines TRBV18 with TRBJ2-5; a possible D gene is TRBD1 (7 bases). V was trimmed by 4 bases and J by 5 bases, leaving 20 bases between them. This CDR3 region has 16 residues. Germline-derived CDR1 and CDR2 are KGHSH and LQKENI. CDR3 residues: CASSLTARGVAETQYF. DNA of the CDR3: TGTGCCAGCTCACTAACGGCCAGGGGGGTCGCGGAGACCCAGTACTTC. Full variable domain (remainder filled in from reference TRBV18 and TRBJ2-5): NAGVMQNPRHLVRRRGQEARLRCSPMKGHSHVYWYRQLPEEGLKFMVYLQKENIIDESGMPKERFSAEFPKEGPSILRIQQVVRGDSAAYFCASSLTARGVAETQYFGPGTRLLVL.

V is TRBV6-5 and J is TRBJ2-1; 10 nucleotides line up with TRBD2. The CDR3 has 12 amino acids. The germline V gene has CDR1 MNHEY and CDR2 SVGAGI. Trimming at V came to 6 bases and at J to 9 bases, leaving 2 bases not matched to a gene. CDR3 nucleotides: TGTGCCAGCAGCAGCGGGGGGGGTGAGCAGTTCTTC. Translation: CASSSGGGEQFF.

This clone occurred once. The CDR3: CASSTTWNEQFF. CDR3 DNA sequence: TGTGCCAGCAGCACGACATGGAATGAGCAGTTCTTC. V usage is TRBV5-6 and J usage is TRBJ2-1; D is unclear. V gave up 4 bases and J gave up 7 bases, with 9 bases separating them. Germline V gene sequence: CDR1 SGHDT, CDR2 YYEEEE. The CDR3 loop spans 12 amino acids.

The chain uses TRBV5-4 and TRBJ2-7; 14 bases fit TRBD2. The trim removed 4 bases at V and 11 bases at J, leaving 14 bases unmatched. Germline CDR1 and CDR2: SGHNT and YYREEE (reference sequence). The CDR3 runs to 16 residues. Here the CDR3 DNA reads TGTGCCAGCAGCGAGGGGACTAGCGGGGGTGCGAGGCGGGAGTACTTC. Translated, it gives CASSEGTSGGARREYF.

The chain uses TRBV4-1 and TRBJ1-5; no clear D gene. Trimming removed 0 bases from V and 1 base from J, with 13 bases in between. The CDR3 has 17 amino acids. CDR1 and CDR2 from the germline V gene are MGHRA and YSYEKL. The CDR3 sequence: CASSQDLKVLSNQPQHF. CDR3 coding DNA: TGCGCCAGCAGCCAAGATTTAAAGGTTTTAAGCAATCAGCCCCAGCATTTT.

The chain recombines TRBV4-1 with TRBJ1-5; D remains ambiguous. CDR3 length: 13 residues. Germline values: CDR1 MGHRA, CDR2 YSYEKL. V was trimmed by 2 bases and J by 8 bases, leaving 10 bases between them. The CDR3 reads CASSQLRSEPQHF. The CDR3 DNA reads as TGCGCCAGCAGCCAATTGAGGAGCGAGCCCCAGCATTTT.

This CDR3 reads CASNKGGSGNQPQHF. Written as DNA, the CDR3 is TGTGCCAGCAATAAAGGAGGGTCTGGCAATCAGCCCCAGCATTTT. The chain employs TRBV28 and TRBJ1-5; D ambiguous. Germline CDR1 is MDHEN and CDR2 is SYDVKM. CDR3 length: 15 amino acids. Between the trimmed V and J ends, which lost 7 bases and 2 bases, there was a span of 15 bases.

J is TRBJ1-4 and V is TRBV6-4; tentative D call: TRBD1 (6 bases). V was pared by 0 bases and J by 5 bases, with 10 bases between. CDR3 size: 15 residues. CDR1 is MRHNA and CDR2 is SNTAGT in the germline V gene. CDR3 in DNA: TGTGCCAGCAGTGACTCTCCGGGGGCGAATGAAAAACTGTTTTTT. Its translation is CASSDSPGANEKLFF.

V gene TRBV13 combines with J gene TRBJ2-7; the D call may be TRBD1 or TRBD2 (6 bases each). CDR1 is PRHDT, CDR2 FYEKMQ, per germline (reference sequence). Trimming left V 5 bases short and J 4 bases short, with 9 bases between. The CDR3 length is 12 residues. In DNA form, the CDR3 reads TGTGCCAGCAGCCGGAGGGGGTACGAGCAGTACTTC. This codes for CASSRRGYEQYF.

This clone was seen only once. V gene TRBV11-2 combines with J gene TRBJ2-5; a possible D gene is TRBD1 (8 bases). V was pared by 4 bases and J by 0 bases, with 18 bases between. Germline V gene lookup returns CDR1 SGHAT and CDR2 FQNNGV. The CDR3 extends over 17 amino acids. The CDR3 protein is CASSSGQGGRDQETQYF. As DNA, the CDR3 is TGTGCCAGCAGCTCCGGACAGGGAGGGAGGGACCAAGAGACCCAGTACTTC.

This chain links TRBV5-6 with TRBJ2-7; D is perhaps TRBD1 or TRBD2 (5 bases each). V gave up 1 base and J gave up 2 bases, with 10 bases separating them. Germline CDR1 is SGHDT and CDR2 is YYEEEE. The CDR3 is made up of 14 amino acids. The CDR3 DNA reads as TGTGCCAGCAGCTTGCGGGGCCCCCCCTACGAGCAGTACTTC. Residues: CASSLRGPPYEQYF.

This clone was seen only once. V is TRBV19 and J is TRBJ2-5; a possible D gene is TRBD2 (6 bases). The V end lost 7 bases, the J end lost 4 bases, and 16 bases lay between the germline ends. Germline CDR1 is LNHDA and CDR2 is SQIVND (reference sequence). The CDR3 has 14 amino acids. The CDR3 nucleotides read TGTGCCAGTAACGGAGGGCAGGACGGAGAGACCCAGTACTTC. This sequence encodes CASNGGQDGETQYF.